The 11 T cell receptor beta chains presented below share a single source sample, sequenced in a study of blood T cells in healthy people across ages. Alongside a J-beta primer mix, a sample-barcoded 5' primer served in a second PCR lasting 7 to 11 cycles. TCRdb re-called the 5' RACE reads through MiXCR, storing one row per CDR3 protein. In the table there are about 780,000 distinct CDR3 sequences, about 46% of which are singletons. Source material: blood. The source is an elderly man in good health.

This clonotype was recorded a few times. V is TRBV20-1 and J is TRBJ2-3, with 9 bases identical to TRBD1. Germline lookup yields CDR1 DFQATT and CDR2 SNEGSKA (reference sequence). The ends lost 5 bases at V and 1 base at J; junction bases unmatched: 4. The CDR3 spans 14 residues. The CDR3 sequence: CSAGQGSRTDTQYF. The CDR3 bases are TGCAGTGCTGGACAGGGGTCCCGCACAGATACGCAGTATTTT.

This clonotype has only a few counts. This chain uses TRBV6-2 or TRBV6-3 with TRBJ2-5; TRBD1 aligns across 7 bases. V shed 7 bases and J 4 bases; nucleotides not matched to a gene: 9. This CDR3 spans 14 amino acids. The germline CDR1 and CDR2 sequences are MNHEY and SVGEGT. Written as DNA, the CDR3 is TGTGCCAGCACTACCCGACAGGGTCGAGAGACCCAGTACTTC. The encoded protein is CASTTRQGRETQYF.

This rearrangement joins TRBV20-1 to TRBJ2-5, with D possibly matching TRBD1 (5 bases). The closer fit of TRBJ2-7 to the DNA end suggests the J call may be wrong. The CDR3 contains 12 residues. Germline V gene lookup returns CDR1 DFQATT and CDR2 SNEGSKA (reference sequence). CDR3 loop: CSARIGAHEQYF. The DNA for the CDR3 is TGCAGTGCTAGAATTGGGGCGCACGAGCAGTACTTC.

Comments on this clonotype: This could be a read error, since a much larger clone is one nucleotide away. This rearrangement joins TRBV2 to TRBJ2-3; 9 nucleotides agree with TRBD2. The V segment lost 6 bases and the J segment 0 bases; nucleotides outside the gene matches: 7. The CDR3 runs to 16 residues. CDR1 and CDR2 from the germline V gene are SNHLY and FYNNEI. Written as DNA, the CDR3 is TGTGCCAGCAGACTCGGGACTAGCAGTAGCACAGATACGCAGTATTTT. It specifies CASRLGTSSSTDTQYF.

The V call is TRBV20-1, the J call TRBJ2-7, with D tentatively TRBD1 or TRBD2 (7 bases each). V was cut by 2 bases and J by 2 bases, with 10 bases left in between. The CDR3 covers 13 residues. CDR1 and CDR2 from the germline V gene are DFQATT and SNEGSKA (reference sequence). Here the CDR3 reads CSARQGGTYEQYF. DNA for the CDR3: TGCAGTGCTAGACAGGGGGGGACCTACGAGCAGTACTTC.

This clonotype was seen a handful of times. The CDR3 loop is CASSLQAGQRAYEQYF. The CDR3 DNA sequence: TGTGCCAGCAGCTTACAAGCGGGCCAAAGGGCCTACGAGCAGTACTTC. The V gene is TRBV7-2, the J gene TRBJ2-7; a possible D gene is TRBD2 (6 bases). The V end lost 2 bases, the J end lost 2 bases, and 16 bases lay between the germline ends. Germline CDR1 and CDR2: SGHTA and FQGNSA. The CDR3 contains 16 residues.

This clonotype appeared a few times. The rearrangement joins TRBV7-9 to TRBJ2-7; D is possibly TRBD2 (6 bases). CDR1 is SEHNR, CDR2 FQNEAQ, per germline (reference sequence). The CDR3 runs to 14 residues. Trimming removed 4 bases from V and 2 bases from J, with 12 bases in between. This CDR3 is CASSSGLFTYEQYF. In DNA form, the CDR3 reads TGTGCCAGCAGCTCCGGACTATTTACCTACGAGCAGTACTTC.

This chain uses TRBV9 with TRBJ2-3; 8 nucleotides line up with TRBD2. There are 14 residues in the CDR3. Germline CDR1 SGDLS, CDR2 YYNGEE. Trimming cost V 2 bases and J 11 bases; bases outside gene matches: 10. The CDR3, as DNA: TGTGCCAGCAGCGTCGGCGGGAGGTCAGAGGTGCAGTATTTT. It translates to CASSVGGRSEVQYF.

The rearrangement joins TRBV30 to TRBJ2-5, with 12 nucleotides matching TRBD2. The CDR3 consists of 18 residues. With V trimmed by 0 bases and J by 5 bases, 13 bases remained unmatched. CDR1 is GTSNPN and CDR2 is SVGIG in the germline V gene (reference sequence). Written as DNA, the CDR3 is TGTGCCTGGAGTGTTACAGGACCGACTAGCGGGAGCAGTGAGACCCAGTACTTC. It encodes CAWSVTGPTSGSSETQYF.

This chain uses TRBV7-2 with TRBJ2-3, with TRBD2 matching over 10 bases. CDR3 length: 15 residues. Germline CDR1 SGHTA, CDR2 FQGNSA. Trimming at V came to 8 bases and at J to 0 bases, leaving 5 bases not matched to a gene. CDR3 sequence (DNA): TGTGCCAGCGATACTAGCGGGGCTAGCACAGATACGCAGTATTTT. It yields the protein CASDTSGASTDTQYF.

This clonotype was counted only a few times. J is TRBJ2-5 and V is TRBV12-3 or TRBV12-4, with TRBD1 matching 12 bases. CDR3 length: 16 amino acids. The V segment lost 7 bases and the J segment 2 bases; nucleotides outside the gene matches: 8. The CDR3 is CASMRGTGGFQETQYF. CDR3 bases: TGTGCCAGCATGAGGGGGACAGGGGGCTTTCAAGAGACCCAGTACTTC.